These 11 T cell receptor beta chains were sequenced from one sample in a study of blood T cell repertoires in COVID-19. TCRdb's copy holds only in-frame clones and misses some; the assay was immunoSEQ multiplex PCR. The sample includes approximately 110,000 clones, more than 80% of them seen just once. Sequenced material: peripheral blood. The receptor source for this set is a woman older than 75 with acute or convalescent COVID-19.

V and J are TRBV6-5 and TRBJ1-6, with 8 bases aligning to TRBD1. V dropped 1 base and J dropped 7; count of bases not matched to a gene: 6. The CDR3 runs to 16 residues. The germline V gene has CDR1 MNHEY and CDR2 SVGAGI. In nucleotides, the CDR3 is TGTGCCAGCAGTTACTGGGACAGGAGGGGAAATTCACCCCTCCACTTT. It translates to CASSYWDRRGNSPLHF.

The chain recombines TRBV5-4 with TRBJ2-5, with TRBD2 matching over 12 bases. Losses at the gene ends were 4 bases for V and 5 bases for J; bases not matched to a gene: 6. CDR1 is SGHNT and CDR2 is YYREEE in the germline V gene (reference sequence). CDR3 length: 15 residues. The CDR3 DNA reads TGTGCCAGCAGCAACCTAGGACTAGCGGGGGAGACCCAGTACTTC. It translates to CASSNLGLAGETQYF.

The chain couples TRBV28 to TRBJ1-1; D perhaps matches TRBD1 (6 bases). V gave up 2 bases and J gave up 0 bases, with 7 bases separating them. CDR1 is MDHEN, CDR2 SYDVKM, per germline. The CDR3 runs 14 residues. The CDR3 loop reads CASSLTGLNTEAFF. The CDR3 DNA reads TGTGCCAGCAGTTTAACAGGGTTGAACACTGAAGCTTTCTTT.

V and J are TRBV29-1 and TRBJ1-2; 9 bases agree with TRBD1. With V trimmed by 6 bases and J by 4 bases, 6 bases remained unmatched. Germline CDR1 and CDR2: SQVTM and ANQGSEA. The CDR3 extends over 13 amino acids. CDR3 DNA sequence: TGCAGCGTCGATACAGGGGGCTTCTATGGCTACACCTTC. Amino acid sequence: CSVDTGGFYGYTF.

This chain connects TRBV4-3 to TRBJ2-2; 8 bases align to TRBD1. Per germline, CDR1 LGHNA and CDR2 YSLEER. The CDR3 covers 15 residues. Trimming cost V 4 bases and J 3 bases; bases outside gene matches: 4. As DNA, the CDR3 is TGCGCCAGCAGCCTGGGACAGGTTGACACCGGGGAGCTGTTTTTT. Its protein is CASSLGQVDTGELFF.

This chain links TRBV19 with TRBJ1-5, with D perhaps TRBD1 (6 bases). Per the germline V gene, CDR1 is LNHDA and CDR2 is SQIVND (reference sequence). This CDR3 comprises 14 residues. Trimming pared 7 bases from V and 7 bases from J, leaving 17 bases between. The CDR3 DNA sequence: TGTGCCAGTACCATCGGGGGGGGCTGGCAGCCCCAGCATTTT. This sequence encodes CASTIGGGWQPQHF.

CDR3: CASRLLAGGPEQYF. CDR3 nucleotides: TGTGCCAGCAGGCTACTAGCGGGGGGGCCCGAGCAGTACTTC. The rearrangement links TRBV28 to TRBJ2-7, with 13 positions matching TRBD2. The CDR3 extends over 14 amino acids. V dropped 6 bases and J dropped 6; count of bases not matched to a gene: 5. Germline lookup yields CDR1 MDHEN and CDR2 SYDVKM.

The V call is TRBV12-3 or TRBV12-4, the J call TRBJ1-2, with D uncertain. With 8 bases removed from V and 4 bases from J, the gap between germline ends came to 14 bases. This CDR3 spans 13 amino acids. The CDR3 loop is CASQSTAGYGYTF. The CDR3 coding sequence is TGTGCCAGCCAAAGTACGGCGGGCTATGGCTACACCTTC.

The chain uses TRBV6-1 and TRBJ1-5, with 8 bases fitting TRBD1. V trimming: 1 base; J trimming: 4 bases; junction bases outside the gene matches: 3. Germline V lookup: CDR1 MNHNS, CDR2 SASEGT. The CDR3 sequence is 15 residues long. The CDR3 sequence: CASSEGTGQNQPQHF. The DNA of the CDR3 is TGTGCCAGCAGTGAAGGGACAGGGCAAAATCAGCCCCAGCATTTT.

The V and J genes are TRBV5-4 and TRBJ2-5; 8 nucleotides match TRBD1. Germline CDR1 reads SGHNT; CDR2 reads YYREEE (reference sequence). Unmatched junction bases numbered 2, after V lost 0 bases and J lost 4 bases. There are 14 residues in the CDR3. The DNA for the CDR3 is TGTGCCAGCAGCTTGGGGACAGGGCTAGAGACCCAGTACTTC. This gives the protein CASSLGTGLETQYF.

The J gene is TRBJ1-2, the V gene TRBV10-3; 7 bases map to TRBD1. J gave up 7 bases and V 6 bases, and 5 bases lay outside the gene matches. The CDR3 runs to 12 residues. Germline values: CDR1 ENHRY, CDR2 SYGVKD. This CDR3 reads CAISETGFGYTF. The DNA for the CDR3 is TGTGCCATCAGCGAGACAGGGTTTGGCTACACCTTC.